The clone carrying this T cell receptor (beta chain) came up once. Its antigen is unknown. As to time point: week 5, during vaccination. Topical imiquimod accompanied each vaccine dose, which consisted of 300 ug of mutant IDH1 20-mer peptide. The CDR3 sequence is 14 residues long. The V and J ends lost 5 bases and 4 bases respectively, with 15 bases between them. The V gene's germline CDR1 is GTSNPN and CDR2 SVGIG (reference sequence). Data came from immunoSEQ multiplex PCR; TCRdb stores just in-frame clones and leaves some out. The sample lists around 58,000 clones, about 86% occurring once. The data were obtained in a study of a mutant IDH1 vaccine in newly diagnosed glioma.

This receptor was obtained from a man aged 25 to 40 with glioma. The rearrangement uses TRBV30 and TRBJ1-3; D ambiguous. The source material was PBMCs, sampled from a glioma patient whose treatment included an IDH1 peptide vaccine. CDR3 nucleotide sequence: TGTGCCTGGGGGAGGCCCGCTGGGGGAAACACCATATATTTT. It encodes CAWGRPAGGNTIYF.